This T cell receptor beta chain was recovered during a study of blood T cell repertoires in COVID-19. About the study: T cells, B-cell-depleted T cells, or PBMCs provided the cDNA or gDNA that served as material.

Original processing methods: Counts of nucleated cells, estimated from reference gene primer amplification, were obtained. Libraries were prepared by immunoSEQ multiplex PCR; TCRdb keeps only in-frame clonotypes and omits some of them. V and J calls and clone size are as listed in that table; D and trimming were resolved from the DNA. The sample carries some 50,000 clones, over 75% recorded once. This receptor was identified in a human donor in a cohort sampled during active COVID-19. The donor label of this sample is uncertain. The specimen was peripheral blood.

The CDR3 is CASTRSYGYTF. The CDR3 coding sequence is TGTGCCAGTACCAGAAGCTATGGCTACACCTTC. The chain is built from TRBV5-8 and TRBJ1-2; the D is unclear. The CDR3 is 11 residues long. Per the germline V gene, CDR1 is SGHTS and CDR2 is YDEGEE. V lost 8 bases to trimming and J lost 4 bases, with 9 bases between them. Combining the CDR3 with reference TRBV5-8 and TRBJ1-2 gives the whole variable domain EAGVTQSPTHLIKTRGQQATLRCSPISGHTSVYWYQQALGLGLQFLLWYDEGEERNRGNFPPRFSGRQFPNYSSELNVNALELEDSALYLCASTRSYGYTFGSGTRLTVV.